This T cell receptor beta chain was documented in a study of blood T cell repertoires in COVID-19. Across the study: The study drew acute and convalescent COVID-19 samples from the United States, Italy and Spain. Sources were T cells, B-cell-depleted T cells, or PBMCs; the material itself was cDNA or gDNA.

One Seattle source followed patients from active infection through their disease course. J was trimmed by 0 bases and V by 2 bases; bases with no gene match: 13. The germline gives CDR1 SEHNR, CDR2 FQNEAQ (reference sequence). CDR3 length equals 19 residues. This clone was counted a single time. The repertoire was sequenced with immunoSEQ multiplex PCR; TCRdb's copy has only in-frame clones and lacks some. This repertoire shows about 150,000 clones, over 75% found once; its top ten account for around 15%. This receptor was identified in a man between 18 and 29 years old with COVID-19, enrolled during active disease. Sequenced: peripheral blood. The chain employs TRBV7-9 and TRBJ2-1, with 7 nucleotides matching TRBD2. DNA of the CDR3: TGTGCCAGCAGCTTACCAACCGGGACTACCCTGAGCTCCTACAATGAGCAGTTCTTC. It yields the protein CASSLPTGTTLSSYNEQFF.